One and the same sample provided the 25 T cell receptor beta chains below, sequenced in a study of radiotherapy plus CTLA-4 blockade in lung cancer. This table comes from immunoSEQ multiplex PCR, and its TCRdb copy is limited to in-frame clones, with some not included. The table shows roughly 100,000 clones, with roughly four fifths occurring only once. The sample consisted of peripheral blood, taken from a patient treated with radiotherapy plus ipilimumab. The source of these receptors is a human donor with non-small cell lung cancer that progressed on radiotherapy plus ipilimumab.

J is TRBJ2-6 and V is TRBV27, with D perhaps TRBD2 (5 bases). Germline lookup yields CDR1 MNHEY and CDR2 SMNVEV (reference sequence). V was shortened by 3 bases and J by 12 bases, with 12 bases between the two germline ends. The CDR3 sequence is 13 residues long. CDR3 nucleotide sequence: TGTGCCAGCAGTTTTGAGGGTCCGGGCGTCCTGACTTTC. It yields the protein CASSFEGPGVLTF.

In regard to this clone: Additional DNA sequences in this sample encode the identical CDR3. CDR3 nucleotides: TGTGCCAGCAGCTTAGATACAGGGGCCAGAGAGACCCAGTACTTC. This codes for CASSLDTGARETQYF. The V call is TRBV11-2, the J call TRBJ2-5, with 7 bases that match TRBD1. This CDR3 is 15 amino acids long. In germline, CDR1 is SGHAT, CDR2 FQNNGV. The J segment lost 4 bases and the V segment lost 0 bases, leaving 5 bases of the junction unmatched.

The gene calls are TRBV28 and TRBJ2-3; no definite D call. The CDR3 covers 12 residues. From germline, CDR1 is MDHEN and CDR2 SYDVKM. V lost 4 bases and J 5 bases, leaving 7 bases between the germline ends. The CDR3 DNA follows: TGTGCCAGCAGTTACACCGAAGATACGCAGTATTTT. It is translated as CASSYTEDTQYF.

This clone was recorded a few times. V usage is TRBV5-4 and J usage is TRBJ2-1; 9 bases align to TRBD2. There are 14 residues in the CDR3. Germline CDR1 and CDR2: SGHNT and YYREEE (reference sequence). Unmatched junction bases numbered 5, after V lost 1 base and J lost 9 bases. The CDR3 DNA is TGTGCCAGCAGCTTGATTGCTAGCGGGACTGAGCAGTTCTTC. Protein: CASSLIASGTEQFF.

The chain carries TRBV28 and TRBJ2-1; TRBD2 agrees at 10 bases. Germline V gene lookup returns CDR1 MDHEN and CDR2 SYDVKM. The trim removed 7 bases at V and 9 bases at J, leaving 6 bases unmatched. This CDR3 is built from 13 residues. Here the CDR3 reads CASTSGSLGEQFF. CDR3 DNA: TGTGCCAGCACTAGCGGGAGTCTCGGTGAGCAGTTCTTC.

The rearrangement joins TRBV30 to TRBJ2-2; no firm D call. CDR1 and CDR2 (germline): GTSNPN, SVGIG (reference sequence). This CDR3 has 14 residues. V was pared by 3 bases and J by 4 bases, with 12 bases between. The CDR3 spells CAWRRTDGTGELFF. CDR3 nucleotides: TGTGCCTGGAGACGCACCGACGGCACCGGGGAGCTGTTTTTT. Full variable domain (missing parts from reference TRBV30 and TRBJ2-2): SQTIHQWPATLVQPVGSPLSLECTVEGTSNPNLYWYRQAAGRGLQLLFYSVGIGQISSEVPQNLSASRPQDRQFILSSKKLLLSDSGFYLCAWRRTDGTGELFFGEGSRLTVL.

The gene calls are TRBV2 and TRBJ2-7, with TRBD1 as a possible D gene (6 bases). This CDR3 comprises 13 residues. Deletions cut 4 bases from V and 3 bases from J, with 10 bases between. In germline, CDR1 is SNHLY, CDR2 FYNNEI. The CDR3 DNA reads as TGTGCCAGCAGTGCGTTCAGGGGCTACGAGCAGTACGTC. Translation: CASSAFRGYEQYV.

V is TRBV4-1 and J is TRBJ2-1; 7 bases are shared with TRBD2. Germline CDR1 reads MGHRA; CDR2 reads YSYEKL. Losses at the gene ends were 5 bases for V and 8 bases for J; bases not matched to a gene: 18. CDR3 length: 17 amino acids. In nucleotides, the CDR3 is TGCGCCAGCAGCGGCCGGGACGTCGTGCGGGAGTGGGATGAGCAGTTCTTC. This codes for CASSGRDVVREWDEQFF.

This clone was seen only a few times. V is TRBV18 and J is TRBJ1-2; tentatively, D is TRBD1 (6 bases). V was cut by 1 base and J by 8 bases, with 14 bases left in between. The CDR3 runs 14 residues. Germline CDR1 is KGHSH and CDR2 is LQKENI. The CDR3 reads CASSPRGQGGGYTF. In DNA, the CDR3 is TGTGCCAGCTCACCACGGGGGCAGGGAGGAGGCTACACCTTC.

The chain employs TRBV5-6 and TRBJ2-5; perhaps TRBD1 as D (5 bases). Trimming took 1 base from V and 5 from J, leaving 24 bases between them. Germline V gene sequence: CDR1 SGHDT, CDR2 YYEEEE. CDR3 length equals 18 residues. CDR3 amino acids: CASSLRAMDPIQGETQYF. The CDR3 DNA sequence: TGTGCCAGCAGCTTGCGGGCGATGGACCCGATCCAGGGTGAGACCCAGTACTTC.

The genes are TRBV19 and TRBJ1-2; possibly TRBD1 for D (6 bases). Germline V gene sequence: CDR1 LNHDA, CDR2 SQIVND (reference sequence). V shed 5 bases and J shed 8 bases, with 21 bases lying between them. The length of the CDR3 is 15 residues. CDR3 nucleotides: TGTGCCAGTAGTCAAGGGCACAGGGTAGGGTACGGCTACACCTTC. Its translation: CASSQGHRVGYGYTF.

The rearrangement joins TRBV12-5 to TRBJ2-1; TRBD1 aligns across 8 bases. Germline CDR1 is LGHNT and CDR2 is FRNRAP. The CDR3 extends over 14 amino acids. J was trimmed by 7 bases and V by 7 bases; bases with no gene match: 9. The CDR3 protein is CASASSGTGNEQFF. CDR3 DNA sequence: TGTGCTAGTGCTAGCTCCGGGACAGGTAATGAGCAGTTCTTC.

The chain recombines TRBV29-1 with TRBJ2-5, with D possibly being TRBD2 (6 bases). Trimming took off 1 base at V and 2 bases at J, with 17 bases between the two ends. This CDR3 contains 16 residues. Germline V lookup: CDR1 SQVTM, CDR2 ANQGSEA. The DNA of the CDR3 is TGCAGCGTTGAAGGGGGCGGGGACGCACATCAAGAGACCCAGTACTTC. Encoded protein: CSVEGGGDAHQETQYF. The whole variable domain, filled in from reference TRBV29-1 and TRBJ2-5, reads SAVISQKPSRDICQRGTSLTIQCQVDSQVTMMFWYRQQPGQSLTLIATANQGSEATYESGFVIDKFPISRPNLTFSTLTVSNMSPEDSSIYLCSVEGGGDAHQETQYFGPGTRLLVL.

This sequence joins TRBV4-1 and TRBJ2-2; TRBD2 matches 8 bases. This CDR3 has 16 residues. The J segment lost 0 bases and the V segment lost 4 bases, leaving 4 bases of the junction unmatched. Per germline, CDR1 MGHRA and CDR2 YSYEKL. The chain's CDR3 is CASSRWGLANTGELFF. The CDR3 DNA reads TGCGCCAGCAGCCGGTGGGGACTAGCGAACACCGGGGAGCTGTTTTTT.

This sequence joins TRBV9 and TRBJ2-2; the match to TRBD1 covers 9 bases. Germline V gene data show CDR1 as SGDLS and CDR2 as YYNGEE. This CDR3 has 16 amino acids. V trimming: 4 bases; J trimming: 5 bases; junction bases outside the gene matches: 9. Here the CDR3 reads CASSPPGQGLTGELFF. In DNA, the CDR3 is TGTGCCAGCAGCCCCCCGGGACAGGGCCTAACCGGGGAGCTGTTTTTT.

The chain is built from TRBV7-9 and TRBJ2-5, with 8 bases identical to TRBD2. The CDR3 covers 15 residues. The V gene's germline CDR1 is SEHNR and CDR2 FQNEAQ (reference sequence). The V segment lost 3 bases and the J segment 2 bases; nucleotides outside the gene matches: 5. CDR3 amino acids: CASSLASGLQETQYF. In DNA, the CDR3 is TGTGCCAGCAGCTTGGCTAGCGGGTTACAAGAGACCCAGTACTTC.

The chain combines TRBV14 with TRBJ2-2; TRBD2 matches 11 bases. After removal of 4 bases from V and 5 bases from J, the junction contained 9 bases not matched to a gene. Germline loops: CDR1 SGHDN, CDR2 FVKESK. This CDR3 has 17 amino acids. DNA of the CDR3: TGTGCCAGCAGCCCATTCGAGGGACTAGCGGATACCGGGGAGCTGTTTTTT. Protein product: CASSPFEGLADTGELFF. Supplemented by reference TRBV14 and TRBJ2-2, the full variable domain reads EAGVTQFPSHSVIEKGQTVTLRCDPISGHDNLYWYRRVMGKEIKFLLHFVKESKQDESGMPNNRFLAERTGGTYSTLKVQPAELEDSGVYFCASSPFEGLADTGELFFGEGSRLTVL.

The chain combines TRBV9 with TRBJ2-3; 8 nucleotides line up with TRBD2. From germline, CDR1 is SGDLS and CDR2 YYNGEE. J gave up 3 bases and V 0 bases, and 6 bases lay outside the gene matches. The CDR3 runs to 16 residues. CDR3: CASSVAPAGGTDTQYF. CDR3 sequence (DNA): TGTGCCAGCAGCGTAGCTCCGGCGGGGGGAACAGATACGCAGTATTTT.

V gene TRBV11-3 combines with J gene TRBJ2-1; TRBD2 agrees at 8 bases. CDR3 size: 16 residues. CDR1 and CDR2 (germline): SGHNT, YENEEA. V shed 0 bases, J shed 11 bases, and the junction held 12 bases outside the gene matches. The CDR3 nucleotides read TGTGCCAGCAGCTTAGAAGGAACGGGAGGGAGAGTTAAGCAGTTCTTC. Translation gives CASSLEGTGGRVKQFF.

The rearrangement uses TRBV25-1 and TRBJ1-3; D remains ambiguous. The CDR3 is 14 residues long. The V gene lost 4 bases and the J gene lost 4 bases, with 11 bases spanning the gap. Germline-derived CDR1 and CDR2 are MGHDK and SYGVNS. This CDR3 is CASSAGYSGNTIYF. The CDR3 DNA reads as TGTGCCAGCAGTGCGGGGTACTCAGGAAACACCATATATTTT.

The chain carries TRBV28 and TRBJ1-5, with 7 bases aligning to TRBD1. The CDR3 covers 15 residues. The germline V gene encodes CDR1 MDHEN and CDR2 SYDVKM. With 5 bases clipped from V and 7 bases from J, the junction kept 11 bases outside the gene matches. CDR3 DNA: TGTGCCAGCAGTACCGGAGACAGGGCCGGGCAGCCCCAGCATTTT. This encodes CASSTGDRAGQPQHF.

This clone was counted between two and nine times. The V and J genes are TRBV2 and TRBJ1-5; D is unresolved. The CDR3 has 12 amino acids. CDR1 SNHLY and CDR2 FYNNEI come from the germline V gene. Trimming shortened V by 7 bases and J by 4 bases, and 8 bases separated the two germline ends. The CDR3 nucleotides read TGTGCCAGCACTAGAGGGAATCAGCCCCAGCATTTT. Translating it yields CASTRGNQPQHF.

This CDR3 reads CASAPRDRGTDTQYF. The CDR3 coding sequence is TGTGCCAGCGCACCGAGGGACAGAGGCACAGATACGCAGTATTTT. The chain combines TRBV25-1 with TRBJ2-3; 7 positions agree with TRBD1. Germline CDR1 is MGHDK and CDR2 is SYGVNS. The CDR3 totals 15 residues. The V segment lost 8 bases and the J segment 1 base; nucleotides outside the gene matches: 9.

The chain combines TRBV27 with TRBJ2-3; no clear D. CDR3 length equals 15 residues. CDR1 MNHEY and CDR2 SMNVEV come from the germline V gene (reference sequence). V lost 4 bases and J 0 bases, leaving 11 bases between the germline ends. The CDR3 loop is CASSWAPPSTDTQYF. For the CDR3, the DNA is TGTGCCAGCAGTTGGGCCCCCCCTAGCACAGATACGCAGTATTTT.

V gene TRBV6-1 combines with J gene TRBJ2-7; no reliable D call. CDR1 and CDR2 from the germline V gene are MNHNS and SASEGT. Trimming stripped 9 bases from V and 0 bases from J, with 6 bases between. This CDR3 has 11 residues. The CDR3 nucleotides are TGTGCCAGTAGGGACTCCTACGAGCAGTACGTC. It specifies CASRDSYEQYV.